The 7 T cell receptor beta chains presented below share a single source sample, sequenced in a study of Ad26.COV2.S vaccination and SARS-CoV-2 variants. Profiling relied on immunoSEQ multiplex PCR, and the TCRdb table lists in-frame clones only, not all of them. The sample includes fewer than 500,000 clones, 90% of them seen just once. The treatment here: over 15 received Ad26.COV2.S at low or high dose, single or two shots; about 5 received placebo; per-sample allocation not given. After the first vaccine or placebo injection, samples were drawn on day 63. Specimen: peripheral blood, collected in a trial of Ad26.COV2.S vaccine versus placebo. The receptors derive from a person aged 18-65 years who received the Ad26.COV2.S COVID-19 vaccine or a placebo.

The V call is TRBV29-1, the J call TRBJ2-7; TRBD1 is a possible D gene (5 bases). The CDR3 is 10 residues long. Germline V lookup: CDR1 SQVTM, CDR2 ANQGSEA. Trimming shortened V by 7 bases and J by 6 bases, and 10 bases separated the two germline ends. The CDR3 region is CSAEQGEQYF. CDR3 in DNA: TGCAGCGCGGAGCAGGGCGAGCAGTACTTC.

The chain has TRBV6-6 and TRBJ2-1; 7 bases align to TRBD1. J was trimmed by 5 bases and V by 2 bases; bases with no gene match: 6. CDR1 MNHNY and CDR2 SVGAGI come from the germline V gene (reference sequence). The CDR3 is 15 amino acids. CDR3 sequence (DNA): TGTGCCAGCAGTTACACGGCAGGGGGAAACAATGAGCAGTTCTTC. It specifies CASSYTAGGNNEQFF.

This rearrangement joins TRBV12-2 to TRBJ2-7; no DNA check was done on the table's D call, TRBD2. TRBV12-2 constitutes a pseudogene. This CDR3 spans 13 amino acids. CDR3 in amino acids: CASRQRRACEQYF. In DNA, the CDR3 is TGTGCAAGTCGCCAAAGGAGGGCCTGCGAGCAGTACTTC.

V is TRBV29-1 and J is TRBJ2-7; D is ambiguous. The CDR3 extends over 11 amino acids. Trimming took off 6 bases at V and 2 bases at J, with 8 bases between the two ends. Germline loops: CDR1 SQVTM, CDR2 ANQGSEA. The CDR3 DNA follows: TGCAGCGTGTGGGTCGCCTACGAGCAGTACTTC. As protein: CSVWVAYEQYF.

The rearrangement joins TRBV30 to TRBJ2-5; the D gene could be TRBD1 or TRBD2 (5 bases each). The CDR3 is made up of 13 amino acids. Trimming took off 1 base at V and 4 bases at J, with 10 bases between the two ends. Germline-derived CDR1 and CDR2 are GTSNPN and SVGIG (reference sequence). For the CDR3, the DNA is TGTGCCTGGAGTGGCCATGGGGGAGAGACCCAGTACTTC. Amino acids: CAWSGHGGETQYF. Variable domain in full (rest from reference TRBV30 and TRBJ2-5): SQTIHQWPATLVQPVGSPLSLECTVEGTSNPNLYWYRQAAGRGLQLLFYSVGIGQISSEVPQNLSASRPQDRQFILSSKKLLLSDSGFYLCAWSGHGGETQYFGPGTRLLVL.

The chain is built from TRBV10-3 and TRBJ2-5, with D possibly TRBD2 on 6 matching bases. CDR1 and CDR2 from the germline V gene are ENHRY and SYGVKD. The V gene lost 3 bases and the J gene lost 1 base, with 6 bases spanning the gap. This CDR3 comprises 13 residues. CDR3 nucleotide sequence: TGTGCCATCAGTGACGGGGGCCAAGAGACCCAGTACTTC. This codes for CAISDGGQETQYF.

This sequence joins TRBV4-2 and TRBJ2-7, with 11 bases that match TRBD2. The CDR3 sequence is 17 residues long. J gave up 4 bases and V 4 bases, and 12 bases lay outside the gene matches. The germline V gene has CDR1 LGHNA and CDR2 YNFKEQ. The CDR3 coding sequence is TGTGCCAGCAGCCGTCCACGCACTAGCGGGAGTTTATACGAGCAGTACTTC. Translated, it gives CASSRPRTSGSLYEQYF.